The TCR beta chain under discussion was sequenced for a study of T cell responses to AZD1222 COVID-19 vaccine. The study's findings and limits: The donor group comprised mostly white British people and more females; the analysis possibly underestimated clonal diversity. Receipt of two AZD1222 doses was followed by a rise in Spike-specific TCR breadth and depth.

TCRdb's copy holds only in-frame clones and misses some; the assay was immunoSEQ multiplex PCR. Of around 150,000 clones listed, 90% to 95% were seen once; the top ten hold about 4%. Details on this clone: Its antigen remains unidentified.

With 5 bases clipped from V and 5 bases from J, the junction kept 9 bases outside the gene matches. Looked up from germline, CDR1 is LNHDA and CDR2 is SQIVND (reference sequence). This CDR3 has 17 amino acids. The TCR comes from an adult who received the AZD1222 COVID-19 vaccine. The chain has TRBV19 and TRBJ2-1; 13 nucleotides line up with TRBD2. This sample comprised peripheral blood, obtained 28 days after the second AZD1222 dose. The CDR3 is CASSYGVGLAGNNEQFF. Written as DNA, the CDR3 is TGTGCCAGTAGTTACGGAGTGGGACTAGCGGGAAACAATGAGCAGTTCTTC. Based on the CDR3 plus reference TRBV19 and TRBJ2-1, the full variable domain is DGGITQSPKYLFRKEGQNVTLSCEQNLNHDAMYWYRQDPGQGLRLIYYSQIVNDFQKGDIAEGYSVSREKKESFPLTVTSAQKNPTAFYLCASSYGVGLAGNNEQFFGPGTRLTVL.